The 5 T cell receptor beta chains in this list originate from one sample, sequenced in a study of blood T cells in healthy people across ages (dated by TCRdb to between 2014 and 2017). The library came from 5' RACE. Sequencing instrument: Illumina HiSeq 2500. The second PCR ran for about 7 to 11 cycles and used a J-beta primer mix along with a sample-barcoded 5' primer. TCRdb reprocessing: public reads trimmed at Q25 with fastp, clones called with MiXCR, in-frame beta chains kept. Here each entry gathers all rows of one CDR3 protein and keeps the most common genes and DNA. The sample table lists over 1,200,000 distinct CDR3 sequences, 59% of them with a count of one. Jointly, the top ten make up 6.5% to 8.5% of the sample. The specimen was blood. Every receptor here comes from a man aged 18-30 years in good health.

This chain joins TRBV20-1 and TRBJ2-1; 7 bases match TRBD1. V lost 6 bases, J lost 10 bases, and 6 bases stayed unmatched. The CDR3 has 11 residues. The germline gives CDR1 DFQATT, CDR2 SNEGSKA (reference sequence). The CDR3 DNA follows: TGCAGTGCGAGACAGGGAGAAGAGCAGTTCTTC. It codes for CSARQGEEQFF.

This chain joins TRBV20-1 and TRBJ2-7; D is undetermined. CDR1 and CDR2 (germline): DFQATT, SNEGSKA (reference sequence). CDR3 size: 13 residues. The V end was cut by 5 bases, the J end by 2 bases, with 13 bases between. This chain's CDR3 is CSARLGLAYEQYF. DNA of the CDR3: TGCAGTGCTCGCCTTGGGCTAGCCTACGAGCAGTACTTC.

J is TRBJ2-5 and V is TRBV4-2; possible D gene TRBD2, 7 bases. Between the trimmed V and J ends, which lost 1 base and 11 bases, there was a span of 20 bases. This CDR3 has 15 amino acids. Looked up from germline, CDR1 is LGHNA and CDR2 is YNFKEQ. The CDR3: CASSQGGGPVNEQYF. The DNA of the CDR3 is TGTGCCAGCAGCCAAGGCGGGGGCCCAGTTAATGAGCAGTACTTC.

The CDR3 nucleotides read TGTGCCAGCAGTTTAGTAGGGGCGGATAATGAGCAGTTCTTC. Its translation is CASSLVGADNEQFF. The chain has TRBV12-3 or TRBV12-4 and TRBJ2-1; weak D call: TRBD1 (5 bases). CDR3 length: 14 residues. Deletions cut 1 base from V and 7 bases from J, with 11 bases between.

The chain uses TRBV4-3 and TRBJ2-3, with TRBD2 matching 8 bases. V trimming: 3 bases; J trimming: 6 bases; junction bases outside the gene matches: 14. Germline CDR1 LGHNA, CDR2 YSLEER. The CDR3 runs to 17 residues. The CDR3 coding sequence is TGCGCCAGCAGCCAGAGGGCTACTAGCGGATCTAGGGATACGCAGTATTTT. Residues: CASSQRATSGSRDTQYF.